One T cell receptor (beta chain) is described in this entry. The antigen is unknown. Trimming stripped 10 bases from V and 8 bases from J, with 15 bases between. This CDR3 is 12 amino acids long. CDR1 ENHRY and CDR2 SYGVKD come from the germline V gene. This sample stems from a study of Ad26.COV2.S vaccination and SARS-CoV-2 variants. On the study more broadly: Recipients of Ad26.COV2.S got it intramuscularly, once or twice 56 days apart. Study-wide findings and caveats: Vaccine recipients surpassed placebo recipients in spike-specific TCR breadth.

Sequenced by immunoSEQ multiplex PCR; TCRdb stores in-frame clones only, minus some. Among around 340,000 clones, around 88% were seen once, and the ten largest hold roughly 10%. Treatment here: roughly 19 received Ad26.COV2.S at low or high dose, single or two shots; five or six received placebo; per-sample allocation not given. The samples date from day 63 after the first vaccine or placebo injection. Ad26.COV2.S expressed prefusion-stabilized spike from the original Wuhan strain. The genes are TRBV10-3 and TRBJ2-1; perhaps TRBD2 as D (5 bases). The receptor was derived from a person aged 18-60 years who received the Ad26.COV2.S COVID-19 vaccine or a placebo. Sequences were derived from peripheral blood, sampled in a trial of Ad26.COV2.S vaccine versus placebo. The DNA for the CDR3 is TGTGCCACCCGCAGCGGAACGGATGAGCAGTTCTTC. Residues: CATRSGTDEQFF.